The entry below gives a single T cell receptor (beta chain) sequence along with its context. Its antigen is currently not known. No clone much larger than this one lies a single base away; base qualities are absent. The CDR3 regions of human TCRbeta chains were subjected to immunosequencing. In the authors' own workflow: Repertoire TCRs were matched against a reference library of SARS-CoV-2-specific TCRs generated with the MIRA antigen-specificity platform. Breadth was defined as the fraction of unique TCRs that were SARS-CoV-2-associated, and depth was defined as the fraction of total T cells that were SARS-CoV-2-associated. Using the MIRA data, each spike-specific TCR was mapped to the spike region that the TCR reacts to and placed in a CD4 or CD8 class. Log10-transformed breadth and depth values were compared by one-way ANOVA with Sidak's multiple comparisons tests. TCRdb carries this immuneACCESS record with in-frame sequences only. Its versions omit some clonotypes, under half of them owing to an unresolved V gene in the studies checked, with the rest unexplained. For V, J and clone size, that table is used; D and trimming come from the DNA. The sample contains 120,000 to 150,000 clones, about 89% of them found a single time. The ten largest clonotypes hold 4.5% to 6.5% of the sample.

The time point tag for this specimen amounts to: baseline before first vaccination. Samples from vaccinated people were obtained from the UK trials COV001 and COV002, which included a single-blind randomized controlled phase 2/3 trial of AZD1222 (ChAdOx1 nCoV-19) in healthy adults. Trial participant PBMC samples were collected at day 0 and day 28 after the second dose for TCRbeta chain sequencing. This entry comes from a study of T cell responses to AZD1222 COVID-19 vaccine (dated by TCRdb to the early 2020s). About the study as a whole: Because spike-specific TCR depth and breadth did not differ between the two schedules, AZD1222 recipients who got a second dose at roughly 4 weeks were pooled with those who got a second dose at roughly 12 weeks. A total of 233 trial participants underwent TCR sequencing, of whom some 210 received two doses of AZD1222 and around 25 received two doses of the MenACWY control vaccine. Enrollment into the trials was organized by age into subgroups of 18-55, 56-69 and 70-plus years, and those subgroups contained roughly 140, 27 and 60 TCR-sequenced participants, respectively. Results and caveats for the whole study, not just this receptor: Nearly half of unique spike-specific TCRs reportedly recognized epitopes outside regions mutated in the B.1.351 and B.1.1.7 variants. In the small 56-69-year group, the increase in depth fell short of significance, most likely because of low power. Participants were mostly white British, with more females than males. The authors suggested clonal diversity may have been underestimated. Because no day 14 peak-response samples were available, repertoires were characterized only after the peak T cell response. After two AZD1222 doses, both the breadth and the depth of spike-specific TCRs were significantly higher than at day 0 and than in MenACWY recipients. Only five or six AZD1222 recipients were SARS-CoV-2 seropositive at baseline, limiting conclusions about previously exposed vaccinees. The vaccine-associated CD4 TCRs covered the entire spike protein, and the dominant responses fell in regions 160-218 and 743-854.

Per the germline V gene, SGHAT is the CDR1 and FQNNGV is the CDR2. Trimming accounts for 3 bases at V and 5 bases at J, while the number of junction bases matched to no gene is 6. The CDR3 has 14 amino acids, counting the end cysteine and phenylalanine. Only the CDR3 portion is preserved as DNA: 42 bases, with reading frame beginning at the first base. Sequences were derived from peripheral blood, sampled on day 0 of AZD1222 vaccination. The rearranged chain carries TRBV11-2 and TRBJ1-1; 7 nucleotides in the junction match TRBD1. The TCR was taken from an adult in good health. The CDR3 reads CASSFFTGETEAFF. DNA sequence: TGTGCCAGCAGCTTCTTTACAGGGGAGACTGAAGCTTTCTTT.